This passage covers 4 T cell receptor beta chains from one sample sequenced in a study of shared clonotypes between healthy human individuals. Sequencing used immunoSEQ multiplex PCR; TCRdb keeps in-frame clones, though not all of them. The sample shows some 980,000 clones, about 80% of them seen only once. Sequencing was done on a sample of memory CD4+ T cells sorted from blood. Subset noted: CD45RA-negative fraction. Receptors originate from a young man in good health.

The V gene is TRBV27, the J gene TRBJ1-6; no clear D gene. Trimming left V 0 bases short and J 9 bases short, with 12 bases between. The CDR3 spans 15 residues. Germline CDR1 and CDR2: MNHEY and SMNVEV (reference sequence). CDR3 sequence reads: CASSLSGGLVSPLHF. The CDR3 bases are TGTGCCAGCAGTTTATCCGGTGGGCTGGTTTCACCCCTCCACTTT.

The chain is built from TRBV14 and TRBJ2-5; D gene uncertain. V shed 2 bases and J shed 5 bases, with 12 bases lying between them. The CDR3 consists of 14 residues. The germline gives CDR1 SGHDN, CDR2 FVKESK. CDR3 sequence: CASSQPALRETQYF. CDR3 DNA sequence: TGTGCCAGCAGCCAACCAGCTCTTCGTGAGACCCAGTACTTC.

This chain connects TRBV6-6 to TRBJ1-6; TRBD1 is a possible D gene (6 bases). V shed 7 bases and J shed 10 bases, with 14 bases lying between them. Germline V gene lookup returns CDR1 MNHNY and CDR2 SVGAGI (reference sequence). The CDR3 extends over 13 amino acids. The CDR3 here is CASNPGQRSPLHF. DNA for the CDR3: TGTGCCAGCAACCCCGGACAGAGATCACCCCTCCACTTT.

This sequence joins TRBV6-5 and TRBJ2-5; D remains unclear. Trimming shortened V by 5 bases and J by 3 bases, and 10 bases separated the two germline ends. This CDR3 has 13 amino acids. Germline V gene lookup returns CDR1 MNHEY and CDR2 SVGAGI. In DNA, the CDR3 is TGTGCCAGCAGTGGGAACGCAAAAGAGACCCAGTACTTC. Encoded protein: CASSGNAKETQYF.